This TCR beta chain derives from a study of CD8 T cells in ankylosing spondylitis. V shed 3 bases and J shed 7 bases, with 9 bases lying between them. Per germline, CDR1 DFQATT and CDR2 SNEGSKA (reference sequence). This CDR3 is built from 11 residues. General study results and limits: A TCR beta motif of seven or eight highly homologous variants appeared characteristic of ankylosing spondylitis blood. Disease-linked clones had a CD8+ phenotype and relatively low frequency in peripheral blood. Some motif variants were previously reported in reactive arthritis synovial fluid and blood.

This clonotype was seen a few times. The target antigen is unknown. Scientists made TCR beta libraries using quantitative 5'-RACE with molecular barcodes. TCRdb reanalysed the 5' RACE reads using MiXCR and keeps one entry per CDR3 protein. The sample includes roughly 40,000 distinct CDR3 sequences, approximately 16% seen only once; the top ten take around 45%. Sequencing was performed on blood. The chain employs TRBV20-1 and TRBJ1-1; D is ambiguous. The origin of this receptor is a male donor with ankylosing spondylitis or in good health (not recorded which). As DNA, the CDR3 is TGCAGTGCTAGCCGGTCAATTGAAGCTTTCTTT. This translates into CSASRSIEAFF.